This T cell receptor (beta chain) was recorded in a study of T cell repertoires in cytomegalovirus infection. Across the whole study: Matching HLA type, along with CMV infection, was indicated by public TCR beta signatures. Whole-study results and caveats: The ex vivo response showed dominance by HLA-C-restricted CMV-specific TCR beta clonotypes.

Via MiXCR, TCRdb re-called the reads, giving one row per CDR3 protein. This table holds about 740,000 distinct CDR3 sequences, roughly a third found once. The CDR3 has 12 residues. A remark on this clonotype: Antigen unknown. One end of the junction is discordant with germline, which a read error may explain.

The TCR originated in a human donor in good health (CMV status not recorded). Some clones in this sample may be carry-over from other donors' samples. The V and J genes are TRBV12-3 or TRBV12-4 and TRBJ1-2; unclear D gene. The source material was PBMCs. The CDR3 nucleotides are TGTGCCAGCAGTCCCCTAGACTATGTCTACACCTTC. It codes for CASSPLDYVYTF.